This T cell receptor beta chain was sequenced during a study of graft-versus-host responses after intestinal transplantation. General observations from the study: Peak circulating GvH clone levels were associated with early post-transplant HvG declines.

The trim removed 3 bases at V and 6 bases at J, leaving 9 bases unmatched. This CDR3 has 16 amino acids. Germline V gene lookup returns CDR1 SGHRS and CDR2 YFSETQ. Sequencing used immunoSEQ multiplex PCR; TCRdb keeps in-frame clones, though not all of them. This table has around 90,000 clones, about 93% appearing once. In this sample, this clone turned up once. Its antigen is as yet unknown. Sample: unstimulated CD8+ T cells sorted from spleen or lymph node cells, taken before intestinal transplant. This rearrangement joins TRBV5-1 to TRBJ2-3; 11 bases agree with TRBD2. The TCR originated in a human donor who received an intestinal transplant. This CDR3 reads CASSSLLAGGPDTQYF. CDR3 coding DNA: TGCGCCAGCAGCTCCCTCTTAGCGGGAGGGCCCGATACGCAGTATTTT.